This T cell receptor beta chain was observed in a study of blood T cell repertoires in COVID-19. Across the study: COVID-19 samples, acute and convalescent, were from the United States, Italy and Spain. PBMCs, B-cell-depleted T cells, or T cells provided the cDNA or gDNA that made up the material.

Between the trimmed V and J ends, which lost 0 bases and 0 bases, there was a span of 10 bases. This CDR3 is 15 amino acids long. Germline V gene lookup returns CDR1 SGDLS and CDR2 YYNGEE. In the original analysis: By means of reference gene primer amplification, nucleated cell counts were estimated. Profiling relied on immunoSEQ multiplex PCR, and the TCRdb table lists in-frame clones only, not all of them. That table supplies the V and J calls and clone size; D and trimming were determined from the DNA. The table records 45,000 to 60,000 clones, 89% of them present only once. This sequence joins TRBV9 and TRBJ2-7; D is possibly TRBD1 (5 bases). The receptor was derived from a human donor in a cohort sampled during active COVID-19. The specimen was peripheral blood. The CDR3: CASSVGEGASYEQYF. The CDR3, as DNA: TGTGCCAGCAGCGTAGGAGAAGGGGCCTCCTACGAGCAGTACTTC. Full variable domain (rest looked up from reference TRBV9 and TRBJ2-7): DSGVTQTPKHLITATGQRVTLRCSPRSGDLSVYWYQQSLDQGLQFLIQYYNGEERAKGNILERFSAQQFPDLHSELNLSSLELGDSALYFCASSVGEGASYEQYFGPGTRLTVT.